The 14 T cell receptor beta chains given below trace back to one sample, sequenced in a study of T cells in Graves' hyperthyroidism and ophthalmopathy. RNA transcripts served as the template for amplifying TCR beta CDR3 regions. RT-PCR in the first round (using the HTBI primer set) targeted the TCR CDR3. Each CDR3 protein is one row after TCRdb ran MiXCR on the multiplex PCR reads. The profile shows about 640,000 distinct CDR3 sequences, 20% of them singletons. Sequences were obtained from blood. The receptors derive from a man under 40 with Graves' ophthalmopathy.

This clonotype was recorded a few times. V is TRBV3-1 and J is TRBJ1-4; D is possibly TRBD1 (6 bases). CDR1 and CDR2 (germline): LGHDT, YNNKEL (reference sequence). The CDR3 is made up of 15 amino acids. The germline V and J ends were trimmed by 1 base and 8 bases, with 14 bases remaining between them. CDR3 loop: CASSQVAGASEKLFF. In DNA, the CDR3 is TGTGCCAGCAGCCAAGTTGCGGGGGCGTCGGAAAAACTGTTTTTT.

In this sample, this clonotype turned up many times. The genes are TRBV28 and TRBJ2-7, with 14 bases aligning to TRBD2. With 3 bases clipped from V and 4 bases from J, the junction kept 14 bases outside the gene matches. Germline lookup yields CDR1 MDHEN and CDR2 SYDVKM. The CDR3 has 19 residues. As DNA, the CDR3 is TGTGCCAGCAGTTTTGAAGGGGCCGGGACTAGCGGGAGACTATACGAGCAGTACTTC. It yields the protein CASSFEGAGTSGRLYEQYF. The whole variable domain, remainder taken from reference TRBV28 and TRBJ2-7, is DVKVTQSSRYLVKRTGEKVFLECVQDMDHENMFWYRQDPGLGLRLIYFSYDVKMKEKGDIPEGYSVSREKKERFSLILESASTNQTSMYLCASSFEGAGTSGRLYEQYFGPGTRLTVT.

The rearrangement joins TRBV20-1 to TRBJ2-3, with D hard to call. The CDR3 runs to 11 residues. Trimming pared 3 bases from V and 6 bases from J, leaving 7 bases between. Germline V gene sequence: CDR1 DFQATT, CDR2 SNEGSKA (reference sequence). The CDR3, as DNA: TGCAGTGCTAGGATAGGCGATACGCAGTATTTT. The encoded protein is CSARIGDTQYF.

On this clonotype itself: Relative to the germline gene, one junction end is altered; a read error may explain this. This chain joins TRBV5-1 and TRBJ2-3; TRBD2 matches 7 bases. The CDR3 length is 16 residues. Germline assignment: CDR1 SGHRS and CDR2 YFSETQ. DNA of the CDR3: TGTGCCAGCAGCTTGGGCCCAGCGGGACGCACAGATACGCAGTATTTT. Its protein is CASSLGPAGRTDTQYF.

This clonotype has ten or more counts. The chain recombines TRBV2 with TRBJ1-4; weak D call: TRBD1 (5 bases). Germline CDR1 is SNHLY and CDR2 is FYNNEI. The CDR3 consists of 15 residues. V gave up 7 bases and J gave up 4 bases, with 16 bases separating them. The CDR3 loop reads CASTSEGAVNEKLFF. The CDR3, as DNA: TGTGCCAGCACTTCCGAAGGGGCCGTTAATGAAAAACTGTTTTTT.

The chain is built from TRBV7-2 and TRBJ1-2; D might be TRBD1 (5 bases). Germline lookup yields CDR1 SGHTA and CDR2 FQGNSA. Trimming removed 0 bases at V and 4 bases at J, with 12 bases between. The CDR3 contains 15 residues. CDR3 in amino acids: CASSLAQRQLYGYTF. The CDR3, as DNA: TGTGCCAGCAGCTTAGCGCAAAGACAGCTCTATGGCTACACCTTC.

This chain uses TRBV7-8 with TRBJ2-7; 7 bases align to TRBD1. CDR1 and CDR2 (germline): SGHVS, FQNEAQ. V lost 0 bases and J lost 1; bases outside the gene matches: 6. This CDR3 is built from 16 residues. CDR3 residues: CASSLAGDSASYEQYF. The CDR3 DNA sequence: TGTGCCAGCAGCTTAGCAGGGGACAGCGCTTCCTACGAGCAGTACTTC. Variable domain in full (rest from reference TRBV7-8 and TRBJ2-7): GAGVSQSPRYKVAKRGQDVALRCDPISGHVSLFWYQQALGQGPEFLTYFQNEAQLDKSGLPSDRFFAERPEGSVSTLKIQRTQQEDSAVYLCASSLAGDSASYEQYFGPGTRLTVT.

This clonotype was seen more than once but under ten times. This chain connects TRBV4-1 to TRBJ1-5; D unresolved. Per the germline V gene, CDR1 is MGHRA and CDR2 is YSYEKL. The CDR3 is 15 amino acids. The V and J ends lost 0 bases and 3 bases respectively, with 9 bases between them. For the CDR3, the DNA is TGCGCCAGCAGCCAAGATCATAGGAACAATCAGCCCCAGCATTTT. It encodes CASSQDHRNNQPQHF.

The J gene is TRBJ2-7, the V gene TRBV7-2, with 10 bases that match TRBD2. The CDR3 runs 15 residues. V dropped 5 bases and J dropped 4; count of bases not matched to a gene: 8. The germline V gene has CDR1 SGHTA and CDR2 FQGNSA. Written as DNA, the CDR3 is TGTGCCAGCAGCCGCGGGACTAGCGACGGTTACGAGCAGTACTTC. Its protein product is CASSRGTSDGYEQYF.

The V call is TRBV19, the J call TRBJ1-1; maybe TRBD1 (5 bases). The CDR3 contains 15 residues. V was cut by 1 base and J by 2 bases, with 11 bases left in between. Per germline, CDR1 LNHDA and CDR2 SQIVND (reference sequence). The CDR3 coding sequence is TGTGCCAGTAGTATAGCTGGGACGGCTAACACTGAAGCTTTCTTT. Amino acids: CASSIAGTANTEAFF.

The rearrangement uses TRBV27 and TRBJ2-7; weak D call: TRBD2 (6 bases). Germline CDR1 is MNHEY and CDR2 is SMNVEV (reference sequence). This CDR3 contains 13 residues. Trimming shortened V by 4 bases and J by 4 bases, and 11 bases separated the two germline ends. The CDR3 loop is CASSWGEVYEQYF. For the CDR3, the DNA is TGTGCCAGCAGTTGGGGGGAGGTGTACGAGCAGTACTTC.

This rearrangement joins TRBV4-2 to TRBJ2-5; 8 bases align to TRBD2. The V and J ends lost 0 bases and 5 bases, in that order; junction bases with no gene match: 5. Germline loops: CDR1 LGHNA, CDR2 YNFKEQ. The CDR3 runs 15 residues. The CDR3 region has the DNA TGTGCCAGCAGCCAAGACTCGGGGGGGGCCGAGACCCAGTACTTC. It specifies CASSQDSGGAETQYF.

V is TRBV4-3 and J is TRBJ1-2; 7 bases agree with TRBD1. Germline V gene sequence: CDR1 LGHNA, CDR2 YSLEER. The CDR3 runs to 15 residues. J gave up 7 bases and V 0 bases, and 8 bases lay outside the gene matches. CDR3 sequence: CASSQEVRGPGGYTF. The CDR3 DNA sequence: TGCGCCAGCAGCCAAGAAGTGAGGGGGCCGGGTGGCTACACCTTC.

This clonotype was detected many times. The genes are TRBV6-1 and TRBJ1-1; D perhaps matches TRBD1 (5 bases). CDR3 length: 14 residues. V dropped 4 bases and J dropped 0 bases, with 9 bases sitting between them. The germline gives CDR1 MNHNS, CDR2 SASEGT. The DNA for the CDR3 is TGTGCCAGCAGTGTCGGGGGGATGAACACTGAAGCTTTCTTT. Its translation is CASSVGGMNTEAFF.